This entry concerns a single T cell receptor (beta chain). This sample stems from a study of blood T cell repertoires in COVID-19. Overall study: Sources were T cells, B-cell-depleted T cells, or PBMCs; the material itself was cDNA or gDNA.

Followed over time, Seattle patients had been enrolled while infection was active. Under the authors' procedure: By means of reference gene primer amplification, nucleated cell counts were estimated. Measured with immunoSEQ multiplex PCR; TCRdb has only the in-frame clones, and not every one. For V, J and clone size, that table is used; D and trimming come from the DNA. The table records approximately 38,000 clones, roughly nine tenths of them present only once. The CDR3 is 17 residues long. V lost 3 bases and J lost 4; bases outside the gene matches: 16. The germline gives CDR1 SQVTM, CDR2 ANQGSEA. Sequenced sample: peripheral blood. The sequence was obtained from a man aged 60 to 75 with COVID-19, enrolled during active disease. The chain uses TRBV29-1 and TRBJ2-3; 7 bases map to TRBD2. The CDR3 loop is CSVDGPRGAGDPDTQYF. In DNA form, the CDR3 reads TGCAGCGTTGATGGCCCCCGGGGTGCGGGGGATCCAGATACGCAGTATTTT.